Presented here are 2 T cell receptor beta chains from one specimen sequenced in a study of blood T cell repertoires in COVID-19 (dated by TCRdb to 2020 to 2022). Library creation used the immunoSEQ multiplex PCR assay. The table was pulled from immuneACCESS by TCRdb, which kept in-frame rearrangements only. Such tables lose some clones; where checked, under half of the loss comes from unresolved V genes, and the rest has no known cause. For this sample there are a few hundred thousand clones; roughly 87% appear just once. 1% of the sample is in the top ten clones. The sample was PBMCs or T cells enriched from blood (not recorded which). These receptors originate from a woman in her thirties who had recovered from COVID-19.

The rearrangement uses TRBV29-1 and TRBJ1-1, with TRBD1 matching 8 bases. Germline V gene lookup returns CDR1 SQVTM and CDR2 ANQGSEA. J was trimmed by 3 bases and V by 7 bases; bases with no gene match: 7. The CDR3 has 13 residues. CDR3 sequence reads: CSADRGLDTEAFF. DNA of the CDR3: TGCAGCGCTGACAGGGGCCTGGACACTGAAGCTTTCTTT.

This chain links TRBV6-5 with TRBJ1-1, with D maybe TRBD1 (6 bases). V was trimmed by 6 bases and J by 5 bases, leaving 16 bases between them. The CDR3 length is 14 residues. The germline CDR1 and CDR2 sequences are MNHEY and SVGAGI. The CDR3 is CASSREGGWTEAFF. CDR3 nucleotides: TGTGCCAGCAGCCGGGAGGGGGGGTGGACTGAAGCTTTCTTT.